Following are 24 T cell receptor beta chains from one sample sequenced in a study of T cell changes during pregnancy in multiple sclerosis (dated by TCRdb to the late 2010s). Library preparation used the immunoSEQ multiplex PCR assay. In its TCRdb copy, this immuneACCESS table keeps in-frame sequences only and misses some clones. Where compared with another copy, unresolved V genes explain less than half of these, and the others have no known cause. The sample records over 45,000 clones, roughly 90% of which are singletons. The ten largest clones represent 0.45% to 0.65% of the sample. Sequencing used CD4+ T cells from peripheral blood mononuclear cells, obtained after pregnancy. The receptor set was obtained from a female donor with multiple sclerosis, enrolled in a pregnancy study.

This clone was detected once. The V gene is TRBV30, the J gene TRBJ2-1, with 9 bases that match TRBD2. This CDR3 is built from 13 residues. V lost 2 bases, J lost 8 bases, and 4 bases stayed unmatched. Germline values: CDR1 GTSNPN, CDR2 SVGIG (reference sequence). In DNA, the CDR3 is TGTGCCTGGAGTCAGCGGGAGGCTCATGAGCAGTTCTTC. Translated: CAWSQREAHEQFF.

The chain carries TRBV5-5 and TRBJ2-1; 15 bases match TRBD2. Germline CDR1 SGHKS, CDR2 YYEKEE (reference sequence). There are 17 residues in the CDR3. J was trimmed by 12 bases and V by 0 bases; bases with no gene match: 10. Here the CDR3 DNA reads TGTGCCAGCAGCTTGGCTATTGGACTAGCGGGAGGGTCGTCGCAGTTCTTC. This gives the protein CASSLAIGLAGGSSQFF.

This chain joins TRBV12-2 and TRBJ2-5; TRBD1 reflects the table's D call only, with no check against the DNA. TRBV12-2 is reported as a pseudogene. The CDR3 runs to 15 residues. The CDR3 region has the DNA TGTGCAAGTCGCTCAACCTACAGGGAATCGGAGACCCAGTACTTC. This codes for CASRSTYRESETQYF.

The chain combines TRBV6-5 with TRBJ1-1, with TRBD1 identical over 12 bases. Germline lookup yields CDR1 MNHEY and CDR2 SVGAGI. This CDR3 is 15 amino acids long. J lost 7 bases, V lost 6 bases, and 9 bases had no gene match. The CDR3 nucleotides read TGTGCCAGCAGGTCCGGGACAGGGGGCGACGTTGAAGCTTTCTTT. This gives the protein CASRSGTGGDVEAFF.

J is TRBJ1-3 and V is TRBV18; perhaps TRBD1 as D (5 bases). Germline lookup yields CDR1 KGHSH and CDR2 LQKENI. Trimming took off 3 bases at V and 1 base at J, with 19 bases between the two ends. The length of the CDR3 is 18 residues. The CDR3 DNA reads TGTGCCAGCTCACCGATACCGGGACTCCCGGTTTCTGGAAACACCATATATTTT. Residues: CASSPIPGLPVSGNTIYF.

The chain uses TRBV27 and TRBJ2-3; 10 bases map to TRBD2. Trimming removed 4 bases from V and 5 bases from J; junction bases left unmatched: 12. CDR3 size: 17 residues. Germline V gene data show CDR1 as MNHEY and CDR2 as SMNVEV (reference sequence). The CDR3 spells CASSYRVGSGRIDTQYF. The CDR3, as DNA: TGTGCCAGCAGTTACCGGGTGGGTAGCGGGAGGATAGATACGCAGTATTTT.

The genes are TRBV11-2 and TRBJ2-7; 11 bases are shared with TRBD2. Trimming took 4 bases from V and 2 from J; bases not matched to a gene: 1. This CDR3 has 14 residues. CDR1 and CDR2 from the germline V gene are SGHAT and FQNNGV. CDR3 coding DNA: TGTGCCAGCAGCTCGGGACTAGCGGCCTACGAGCAGTACTTC. It is translated as CASSSGLAAYEQYF.

The chain combines TRBV9 with TRBJ1-2; the D is unclear. CDR1 and CDR2 from the germline V gene are SGDLS and YYNGEE. Trimming removed 3 bases at V and 8 bases at J, with 20 bases between. The CDR3 loop spans 15 amino acids. This CDR3 reads CASSARVGGRGGYTF. As DNA, the CDR3 is TGTGCCAGCAGCGCTAGGGTGGGAGGTCGCGGCGGCTACACCTTC.

V is TRBV11-2 and J is TRBJ2-2, with D perhaps TRBD2 (5 bases). The ends were cut back, 4 bases at V and 7 bases at J, with 16 bases in the middle. The CDR3 is made up of 15 amino acids. Germline V gene sequence: CDR1 SGHAT, CDR2 FQNNGV. In DNA form, the CDR3 reads TGTGCCAGCAGCTCTCTTAGCAGGAGGATCGGGGAGCTGTTTTTT. It specifies CASSSLSRRIGELFF.

V is TRBV29-1 and J is TRBJ2-1; TRBD2 matches 7 bases. The CDR3 is 14 residues long. Germline V CDR1 and CDR2: SQVTM, ANQGSEA. With V trimmed by 3 bases and J by 3 bases, 5 bases remained unmatched. CDR3 in DNA: TGCAGCGTTGATATAGCGGGCCTCTACAATGAGCAGTTCTTC. This sequence encodes CSVDIAGLYNEQFF.

In this sample, this clone turned up once. CDR3 nucleotides: TGTGCCAGCAGCGGTAGCCTGGCCGGGGAGCTGTTTTTT. It codes for CASSGSLAGELFF. V and J are TRBV9 and TRBJ2-2, with D hard to call. The germline gives CDR1 SGDLS, CDR2 YYNGEE. This CDR3 has 13 amino acids. Trimming left V 3 bases short and J 6 bases short, with 9 bases between.

The CDR3 DNA reads as TGTGCCAGCAGTGCTCGGACTAGCGGGAGATATGAGCAGTTCTTC. Translated, it gives CASSARTSGRYEQFF. The rearrangement joins TRBV2 to TRBJ2-1, with 13 bases that match TRBD2. The CDR3 length is 15 residues. V dropped 4 bases and J dropped 8; count of bases not matched to a gene: 5. From germline, CDR1 is SNHLY and CDR2 FYNNEI. Supplemented by reference TRBV2 and TRBJ2-1, the full variable domain reads EPEVTQTPSHQVTQMGQEVILRCVPISNHLYFYWYRQILGQKVEFLVSFYNNEISEKSEIFDDQFSVERPDGSNFTLKIRSTKLEDSAMYFCASSARTSGRYEQFFGPGTRLTVL.

The rearrangement uses TRBV5-5 and TRBJ2-3, with a weak D call TRBD2 (6 bases). The CDR3 runs 14 residues. Germline lookup yields CDR1 SGHKS and CDR2 YYEKEE (reference sequence). Trimming pared 4 bases from V and 0 bases from J, leaving 9 bases between. CDR3 coding DNA: TGTGCCAGCAGCCCAAGCGGGAGCACAGATACGCAGTATTTT. It specifies CASSPSGSTDTQYF.

V usage is TRBV5-4 and J usage is TRBJ2-7; 10 bases are a match to TRBD1. This CDR3 contains 16 residues. Germline assignment: CDR1 SGHNT and CDR2 YYREEE (reference sequence). The junction had 13 bases not matched to a gene; V was cut back by 4 bases and J by 6 bases. CDR3 residues: CASSKYRDRGYREQYF. Written as DNA, the CDR3 is TGTGCCAGCAGCAAATACCGGGACAGGGGTTACCGCGAGCAGTACTTC.

The V call is TRBV6-5, the J call TRBJ2-3; TRBD2 matches at 13 bases. The CDR3 consists of 16 residues. CDR1 is MNHEY, CDR2 SVGAGI, per germline. Unmatched junction bases numbered 5, after V lost 4 bases and J lost 4 bases. The CDR3 spells CASSSLTSGRPDTQYF. CDR3 bases: TGTGCCAGCAGTTCCCTGACTAGCGGGAGGCCAGATACGCAGTATTTT.

About this clone itself: One end of the junction does not line up with germline, which may come from a read error. The chain recombines TRBV19 with TRBJ1-2, with 9 bases identical to TRBD1. There are 15 residues in the CDR3. Germline CDR1 reads LNHDA; CDR2 reads SQIVND (reference sequence). Written as DNA, the CDR3 is TGTGCCAGTAGTATACCGGGACAGGGCGGATATGCCTACACCTTC. Translation gives CASSIPGQGGYAYTF.

In this sample, this clone turned up once. The rearrangement joins TRBV27 to TRBJ1-2; a weak D match, TRBD1 (5 bases). CDR3 length: 16 amino acids. Germline CDR1 is MNHEY and CDR2 is SMNVEV (reference sequence). The V end lost 0 bases, the J end lost 5 bases, and 16 bases lay between the germline ends. CDR3 amino acids: CASSLSSGGGGYGYTF. CDR3 nucleotides: TGTGCCAGCAGTTTATCATCAGGTGGGGGAGGATATGGCTACACCTTC.

The V gene is TRBV4-1, the J gene TRBJ1-4; possible D gene TRBD1, 5 bases. V lost 1 base to trimming and J lost 10 bases, with 16 bases between them. CDR1 is MGHRA and CDR2 is YSYEKL in the germline V gene. The CDR3 is made up of 15 amino acids. The CDR3 DNA reads TGCGCCAGCAGCCAAGGGGAGGGGAGCCTAGGAAAACTGTTTTTT. Translated, it gives CASSQGEGSLGKLFF.

The V gene is TRBV7-9, the J gene TRBJ2-7, with D possibly matching TRBD2 (5 bases). The germline gives CDR1 SEHNR, CDR2 FQNEAQ (reference sequence). V lost 3 bases, J lost 6 bases, and 15 bases lay in between. CDR3 size: 14 residues. The CDR3 loop is CASSFSGSNSEQYF. CDR3 bases: TGTGCCAGCAGCTTTTCGGGGTCGAACTCCGAGCAGTACTTC.

This rearrangement joins TRBV10-3 to TRBJ2-2; possibly TRBD1 for D (6 bases). Germline loops: CDR1 ENHRY, CDR2 SYGVKD. The CDR3 totals 15 residues. V was cut by 4 bases and J by 4 bases, with 13 bases left in between. The DNA of the CDR3 is TGTGCCATCAGTGGCAGGGGCCCACCCACCGGGGAGCTGTTTTTT. It translates to CAISGRGPPTGELFF.

This sequence joins TRBV11-2 and TRBJ2-7; D is perhaps TRBD1 (5 bases). Trimming stripped 1 base from V and 2 bases from J, with 9 bases between. CDR3 size: 14 residues. CDR1 and CDR2 from the germline V gene are SGHAT and FQNNGV. This chain's CDR3 is CASSLGGFPYEQYF. As DNA, the CDR3 is TGTGCCAGCAGCTTAGGGGGCTTCCCCTACGAGCAGTACTTC.

The CDR3 spells CASSQGTSGLSTDTQYF. The CDR3 DNA follows: TGCGCCAGCAGCCAAGGGACTAGCGGGCTTAGCACAGATACGCAGTATTTT. V is TRBV4-1 and J is TRBJ2-3, with 11 bases fitting TRBD2. The CDR3 spans 17 residues. Per germline, CDR1 MGHRA and CDR2 YSYEKL. Trimming at V came to 1 base and at J to 0 bases, leaving 3 bases not matched to a gene.

The J gene is TRBJ1-5, the V gene TRBV28, with D possibly TRBD1 on 5 matching bases. Germline CDR1 reads MDHEN; CDR2 reads SYDVKM. The V end lost 2 bases, the J end lost 6 bases, and 20 bases lay between the germline ends. The CDR3 is 17 residues long. The CDR3 DNA sequence: TGTGCCAGCAGTTTAAACCCGAAATACAGGTTAGGTCAGCCCCAGCATTTT. This sequence encodes CASSLNPKYRLGQPQHF.

This clone was recorded once. V gene TRBV13 combines with J gene TRBJ2-5, with D possibly matching TRBD1 (5 bases). The CDR3 runs to 15 residues. V shed 1 base and J shed 5 bases, with 14 bases lying between them. Germline assignment: CDR1 PRHDT and CDR2 FYEKMQ (reference sequence). The CDR3 nucleotides are TGTGCCAGCAGCTTAGCGTACAGGCCTGGCGAGACCCAGTACTTC. It specifies CASSLAYRPGETQYF.